This TCR beta chain was identified in a study of control samples from healthy donors and cancer patients. Germline V gene lookup returns CDR1 SGHTA and CDR2 FQGNSA. V was trimmed by 2 bases and J by 5 bases, leaving 9 bases between them. The CDR3 contains 14 residues. Sequenced by immunoSEQ multiplex PCR; TCRdb stores in-frame clones only, minus some. The table shows about 110,000 clones, with roughly nine tenths occurring only once. The sequence derives from a human donor in good health. The donor label of this sample is uncertain. V and J are TRBV7-2 and TRBJ2-2; D is unclear. Sequenced input: blood. This chain's CDR3 is CASSLSSHTGELFF. DNA for the CDR3: TGTGCCAGCAGCTTATCTAGTCATACCGGGGAGCTGTTTTTT.